These 16 T cell receptor beta chains share one sample of origin, sequenced in a study of identical twins. TCRdb itself ran the 5' RACE reads through MiXCR, one entry per CDR3 protein. The sample lists approximately 600,000 distinct CDR3 sequences; 9.6% were seen once. This same sample was also part of a study on yellow fever vaccine responses in identical twins.

Sequencing used PBMCs. These receptors all come from a woman aged 18 to 35 in good health.

J is TRBJ2-1 and V is TRBV28, with 10 bases aligning to TRBD2. CDR3 size: 15 residues. The trim removed 5 bases at V and 4 bases at J, leaving 5 bases unmatched. Germline V CDR1 and CDR2: MDHEN, SYDVKM. CDR3 sequence (DNA): TGTGCCAGCAGTGGGGGGACTAGCGATTACAATGAGCAGTTCTTC. Translating gives CASSGGTSDYNEQFF. Variable domain in full (rest from reference TRBV28 and TRBJ2-1): DVKVTQSSRYLVKRTGEKVFLECVQDMDHENMFWYRQDPGLGLRLIYFSYDVKMKEKGDIPEGYSVSREKKERFSLILESASTNQTSMYLCASSGGTSDYNEQFFGPGTRLTVL.

The chain uses TRBV3-1 and TRBJ2-7; perhaps TRBD1 as D (5 bases). Germline V gene sequence: CDR1 LGHDT, CDR2 YNNKEL (reference sequence). Trimming removed 1 base from V and 7 bases from J, with 17 bases in between. The CDR3 extends over 15 amino acids. CDR3 protein: CASSQGLDKPWEQYF. For the CDR3, the DNA is TGTGCCAGCAGCCAAGGGCTGGACAAGCCGTGGGAGCAGTACTTC.

In its sample, this clonotype was seen a few times. The J gene is TRBJ2-3, the V gene TRBV12-3 or TRBV12-4, with a possible D match to TRBD2 (6 bases). The V and J ends lost 6 bases and 14 bases respectively, with 27 bases between them. This CDR3 has 15 amino acids. The CDR3 DNA reads TGTGCCAGCAGCCCAGTTATGGGAGGTGGGTCCAGCGCGTATTTT. Amino acid sequence: CASSPVMGGGSSAYF.

The rearrangement links TRBV7-3 to TRBJ2-5, with D perhaps assigned TRBD1 or TRBD2 (5 bases each). CDR1 is SGHTA and CDR2 is FQGTGA in the germline V gene. V lost 1 base to trimming and J lost 4 bases, with 16 bases between them. This CDR3 is built from 16 residues. The CDR3 region is CASSLMERGLGETQYF. The DNA for the CDR3 is TGTGCCAGCAGCTTAATGGAGAGGGGCCTCGGAGAGACCCAGTACTTC. The full variable domain, with the rest looked up from reference TRBV7-3 and TRBJ2-5, is GAGVSQTPSNKVTEKGKYVELRCDPISGHTALYWYRQSLGQGPEFLIYFQGTGAADDSGLPNDRFFAVRPEGSVSTLKIQRTERGDSAVYLCASSLMERGLGETQYFGPGTRLLVL.

This clonotype was picked up many times. This chain joins TRBV28 and TRBJ1-6; D is undetermined. V was trimmed by 5 bases and J by 0 bases, leaving 8 bases between them. The CDR3 totals 15 residues. Germline assignment: CDR1 MDHEN and CDR2 SYDVKM. For the CDR3, the DNA is TGTGCCAGCAGTCCCGTCTCCTCCTATAATTCACCCCTCCACTTT. Its translation: CASSPVSSYNSPLHF.

This chain joins TRBV28 and TRBJ2-5, with 7 bases fitting TRBD2. V gave up 3 bases and J gave up 1 base; unmatched junction bases: 8. The CDR3 contains 16 residues. Germline assignment: CDR1 MDHEN and CDR2 SYDVKM. The CDR3 loop is CASSFFSGSVQETQYF. CDR3 sequence (DNA): TGTGCCAGCAGTTTCTTTAGCGGGTCGGTCCAAGAGACCCAGTACTTC. The full variable domain, rest sourced from reference TRBV28 and TRBJ2-5, is DVKVTQSSRYLVKRTGEKVFLECVQDMDHENMFWYRQDPGLGLRLIYFSYDVKMKEKGDIPEGYSVSREKKERFSLILESASTNQTSMYLCASSFFSGSVQETQYFGPGTRLLVL.

This clonotype was counted a few times. The chain recombines TRBV7-8 with TRBJ2-3, with TRBD2 matching over 11 bases. The germline V gene has CDR1 SGHVS and CDR2 FQNEAQ. CDR3 size: 17 residues. The trim removed 4 bases at V and 6 bases at J, leaving 12 bases unmatched. DNA for the CDR3: TGTGCCAGCAGCTCTAGACCGACTAGCGGGATAGTGGATACGCAGTATTTT. Amino acids: CASSSRPTSGIVDTQYF.

This rearrangement joins TRBV5-1 to TRBJ2-2; a possible D gene is TRBD1 (6 bases). The CDR3 consists of 16 residues. Germline V gene sequence: CDR1 SGHRS, CDR2 YFSETQ. Trimming took 4 bases from V and 0 from J, leaving 13 bases between them. The CDR3 loop is CASSHGQKSNTGELFF. As DNA, the CDR3 is TGCGCCAGCAGCCACGGACAGAAGTCGAACACCGGGGAGCTGTTTTTT.

This sequence joins TRBV7-8 and TRBJ2-7, with 10 positions matching TRBD2. This CDR3 is built from 15 residues. V lost 5 bases, J lost 3 bases, and 7 bases stayed unmatched. The V gene's germline CDR1 is SGHVS and CDR2 FQNEAQ. CDR3 region: CASSPGLAAYYEQYF. The CDR3 DNA follows: TGTGCCAGCAGCCCCGGACTAGCGGCCTACTACGAGCAGTACTTC.

The rearrangement joins TRBV7-3 to TRBJ2-1; 7 nucleotides line up with TRBD1. Per germline, CDR1 SGHTA and CDR2 FQGTGA. With 5 bases clipped from V and 9 bases from J, the junction kept 4 bases outside the gene matches. This CDR3 is built from 12 residues. The CDR3 bases are TGTGCCAGCAGCGCTACAGGGGTTGAGCAGTTCTTC. Translating it yields CASSATGVEQFF.

The chain is built from TRBV29-1 and TRBJ1-2; D is ambiguous. The CDR3 has 13 residues. The V and J ends lost 3 bases and 5 bases respectively, with 13 bases between them. The germline V gene encodes CDR1 SQVTM and CDR2 ANQGSEA. The CDR3 nucleotides read TGCAGCGTTGACGAATCCGGGCCTTATGGCTACACCTTC. The encoded protein is CSVDESGPYGYTF.

The chain couples TRBV7-2 to TRBJ2-5; D perhaps matches TRBD2 (5 bases). This CDR3 region has 13 residues. Deletions cut 8 bases from V and 6 bases from J, with 16 bases between. The germline V gene encodes CDR1 SGHTA and CDR2 FQGNSA. The CDR3 DNA follows: TGTGCCAGCTCCCCCGCGGGTGTCCAGACCCAGTACTTC. This gives the protein CASSPAGVQTQYF.

The chain uses TRBV20-1 and TRBJ2-5; the D gene is possibly TRBD2 (6 bases). The V gene's germline CDR1 is DFQATT and CDR2 SNEGSKA (reference sequence). V was trimmed by 5 bases and J by 1 base, leaving 14 bases between them. The CDR3 sequence is 14 residues long. In DNA, the CDR3 is TGCAGTGCTGAGAGAGGGCGGGGCCAAGAGACCCAGTACTTC. Translated: CSAERGRGQETQYF.

This clonotype was detected a few times. The chain combines TRBV29-1 with TRBJ2-3, with D unresolved. The germline CDR1 and CDR2 sequences are SQVTM and ANQGSEA. Trimming cost V 4 bases and J 4 bases, with 6 bases left between them. The CDR3 length is 11 residues. The CDR3: CSVVRSDTQYF. CDR3 sequence (DNA): TGCAGCGTTGTAAGGTCAGATACGCAGTATTTT.

The rearrangement joins TRBV7-6 to TRBJ2-3; possibly TRBD2 for D (5 bases). The germline V and J ends were trimmed by 2 bases and 2 bases, with 11 bases remaining between them. The CDR3 consists of 15 residues. The germline CDR1 and CDR2 sequences are SGHVS and FNYEAQ. The CDR3 sequence: CASSLYPDYTDTQYF. The CDR3 DNA is TGTGCCAGCAGCTTATATCCAGACTACACAGATACGCAGTATTTT.

This clonotype appeared many times. The rearrangement uses TRBV6-4 and TRBJ2-5; 8 positions agree with TRBD2. The trim removed 7 bases at V and 1 base at J, leaving 8 bases unmatched. The CDR3 spans 15 residues. CDR1 and CDR2 (germline): MRHNA, SNTAGT. The CDR3 coding sequence is TGTGCCAGCAACCGAGCGGGGGCCGCCCAAGAGACCCAGTACTTC. It is translated as CASNRAGAAQETQYF.